Listed here are 21 T cell receptor beta chains from one sample, sequenced in a study of blood T cell repertoires in COVID-19 (dated by TCRdb to about 2020). To prepare the library, the immunoSEQ multiplex PCR assay was applied. This immuneACCESS table, as held by TCRdb, lists in-frame sequences with V and J called but not all clones. Of the missing ones, under half trace to an unresolved V gene in checked studies; the others have no known cause. This sample is represented by about 320,000 clones; approximately 90% of them were singletons. The ten largest make up approximately 1.6% of the sample. Sequencing was done on a sample of peripheral blood. The receptors derive from a young woman with COVID-19, enrolled during active disease.

The chain is built from TRBV11-2 and TRBJ2-5; D may be TRBD2 (6 bases). Germline assignment: CDR1 SGHAT and CDR2 FQNNGV. The ends were cut back, 9 bases at V and 7 bases at J, with 18 bases in the middle. This CDR3 is built from 13 residues. CDR3 region: CASAGREEGTQYF. CDR3 nucleotides: TGTGCCAGTGCGGGGCGCGAAGAGGGGACCCAGTACTTC.

V gene TRBV13 combines with J gene TRBJ2-1; D remains ambiguous. Per germline, CDR1 PRHDT and CDR2 FYEKMQ (reference sequence). The CDR3 consists of 12 residues. The ends were cut back, 3 bases at V and 7 bases at J, with 7 bases in the middle. Here the CDR3 DNA reads TGTGCCAGCAGCTTCATGGAGAATGAGCAGTTCTTC. Its protein is CASSFMENEQFF.

This sequence joins TRBV18 and TRBJ2-5; 12 nucleotides line up with TRBD2. CDR1 KGHSH and CDR2 LQKENI come from the germline V gene. This CDR3 comprises 16 residues. Trimming at V came to 3 bases and at J to 2 bases, leaving 4 bases not matched to a gene. CDR3 nucleotide sequence: TGTGCCAGCTCACCGACTAGCGGGGGACCTCAAGAGACCCAGTACTTC. Translating it yields CASSPTSGGPQETQYF. Full variable domain (rest looked up from reference TRBV18 and TRBJ2-5): NAGVMQNPRHLVRRRGQEARLRCSPMKGHSHVYWYRQLPEEGLKFMVYLQKENIIDESGMPKERFSAEFPKEGPSILRIQQVVRGDSAAYFCASSPTSGGPQETQYFGPGTRLLVL.

The rearrangement links TRBV5-6 to TRBJ1-5, with 7 bases identical to TRBD1. The J segment lost 3 bases and the V segment lost 0 bases, leaving 6 bases of the junction unmatched. CDR3 size: 16 residues. Germline V gives CDR1 SGHDT, CDR2 YYEEEE. CDR3 nucleotides: TGTGCCAGCAGCTTGGGATCGACAGGGCCCAATCAGCCCCAGCATTTT. This encodes CASSLGSTGPNQPQHF.

This rearrangement joins TRBV7-9 to TRBJ1-2, with no clear D. This CDR3 spans 13 amino acids. The germline CDR1 and CDR2 sequences are SEHNR and FQNEAQ (reference sequence). V shed 5 bases and J shed 14 bases, with 21 bases lying between them. This chain's CDR3 is CASSPRAGDRITF. CDR3 in DNA: TGTGCCAGCAGCCCCCGGGCCGGGGATCGGATTACCTTC.

The J gene is TRBJ1-1, the V gene TRBV5-1; 7 nucleotides line up with TRBD1. CDR3 length: 18 residues. V lost 3 bases, J lost 3 bases, and 17 bases stayed unmatched. Looked up from germline, CDR1 is SGHRS and CDR2 is YFSETQ. The CDR3 coding sequence is TGCGCCAGCAGCTCCCCGCCGGGGCTACGTGACAGGGACACTGAAGCTTTCTTT. Amino acid sequence: CASSSPPGLRDRDTEAFF.

The chain is built from TRBV15 and TRBJ2-1; TRBD1 matches at 8 bases. The J segment lost 6 bases and the V segment lost 7 bases, leaving 11 bases of the junction unmatched. Germline V gene sequence: CDR1 LNHNV, CDR2 YYDKDF (reference sequence). CDR3 length: 15 amino acids. Here the CDR3 DNA reads TGTGCCACCACCCTGGACAGGGCCCCACCCAATGAGCAGTTCTTC. Its translation: CATTLDRAPPNEQFF.

CDR3 amino acids: CASSEASGGYNEQFF. The DNA for the CDR3 is TGTGCCAGCAGTGAGGCCTCCGGGGGGTACAATGAGCAGTTCTTC. The gene calls are TRBV2 and TRBJ2-1, with TRBD2 matching over 7 bases. The CDR3 sequence is 15 residues long. After removal of 3 bases from V and 4 bases from J, the junction contained 6 bases not matched to a gene. Germline V CDR1 and CDR2: SNHLY, FYNNEI. Full variable domain (rest looked up from reference TRBV2 and TRBJ2-1): EPEVTQTPSHQVTQMGQEVILRCVPISNHLYFYWYRQILGQKVEFLVSFYNNEISEKSEIFDDQFSVERPDGSNFTLKIRSTKLEDSAMYFCASSEASGGYNEQFFGPGTRLTVL.

The V and J genes are TRBV19 and TRBJ1-5; a weak D match, TRBD1 (5 bases). Germline assignment: CDR1 LNHDA and CDR2 SQIVND (reference sequence). V gave up 5 bases and J gave up 6 bases, with 8 bases separating them. The CDR3 extends over 12 amino acids. Here the CDR3 DNA reads TGTGCCAGTAGTCCGCAGGGTCAGCCCCAGCATTTT. Protein sequence: CASSPQGQPQHF.

CDR3 DNA sequence: TGCGCCAGCAGCAAGGGACAGGGCTTGGAGCAGTACTTC. It codes for CASSKGQGLEQYF. This rearrangement joins TRBV5-1 to TRBJ2-7, with 9 bases that match TRBD1. Germline V lookup: CDR1 SGHRS, CDR2 YFSETQ. V gave up 4 bases and J gave up 7 bases; unmatched junction bases: 6. The CDR3 is 13 amino acids.

This clone was observed a few times. V gene TRBV13 combines with J gene TRBJ1-1, with D possibly matching TRBD1 (6 bases). Germline V gene lookup returns CDR1 PRHDT and CDR2 FYEKMQ (reference sequence). Trimming shortened V by 5 bases and J by 1 base, and 14 bases separated the two germline ends. This CDR3 is built from 15 residues. In DNA, the CDR3 is TGTGCCAGCAGCACCTGGGAACAGGGGAACACTGAAGCTTTCTTT. Its protein is CASSTWEQGNTEAFF.

The chain has TRBV5-1 and TRBJ2-1; possibly TRBD1 for D (6 bases). CDR1 is SGHRS and CDR2 is YFSETQ in the germline V gene. Deletions cut 4 bases from V and 7 bases from J, with 12 bases between. The CDR3 length is 13 residues. The CDR3 is CASSIGGENEQFF. CDR3 DNA sequence: TGCGCCAGCAGCATAGGGGGTGAGAATGAGCAGTTCTTC.

This rearrangement joins TRBV4-3 to TRBJ2-3; 9 nucleotides match TRBD2. J was trimmed by 6 bases and V by 1 base; bases with no gene match: 14. This CDR3 spans 18 amino acids. Germline V gives CDR1 LGHNA, CDR2 YSLEER. DNA of the CDR3: TGCGCCAGCAGCCAAGTTCTATCGCGGGGGGGCAGGAGTGATACGCAGTATTTT. Protein: CASSQVLSRGGRSDTQYF.

This chain joins TRBV12-5 and TRBJ1-1; 8 bases match TRBD1. Germline V gene sequence: CDR1 LGHNT, CDR2 FRNRAP. CDR3 length equals 14 residues. The junction had 4 bases not matched to a gene; V was cut back by 6 bases and J by 1 base. The CDR3: CASGRGTGNTEAFF. The DNA for the CDR3 is TGTGCTAGTGGAAGGGGGACAGGGAACACTGAAGCTTTCTTT.

This chain joins TRBV6-2 or TRBV6-3 and TRBJ2-2, with TRBD2 matching 8 bases. Germline CDR1 MNHEY, CDR2 SVGEGT. After removal of 4 bases from V and 7 bases from J, the junction contained 14 bases not matched to a gene. The CDR3 totals 17 residues. The CDR3 nucleotides are TGTGCCAGCAGTTCGCCTCCGGGACTAGGGGTCGGCGGGGAGCTGTTTTTT. Its protein product is CASSSPPGLGVGGELFF.

The V and J genes are TRBV3-1 (or the pseudogene TRBV3-2) and TRBJ2-5; 8 nucleotides line up with TRBD2. V was clipped by 4 bases and J by 5 bases; unmatched bases: 18. The CDR3 is 18 residues long. Germline values: CDR1 LGHDT, CDR2 YNNKEL (reference sequence). CDR3 sequence (DNA): TGTGCCAGCAGCCGCCGGAGGGGGGGCGGGGGGCTCCACGAGACCCAGTACTTC. Protein: CASSRRRGGGGLHETQYF.

CDR3 nucleotides: TGTGCCCGCAATGGGGCCATCGGTAAATCGGTTGAACAGCCCCAGCATTTT. Amino acid sequence: CARNGAIGKSVEQPQHF. This chain uses TRBV6-4 with TRBJ1-5, with D possibly being TRBD1 (5 bases). Trimming took 11 bases from V and 7 from J, leaving 30 bases between them. The germline gives CDR1 MRHNA, CDR2 SNTAGT. This CDR3 contains 17 residues.

V is TRBV9 and J is TRBJ2-3; D may be TRBD1 (5 bases). Germline CDR1 SGDLS, CDR2 YYNGEE. The CDR3 loop spans 17 amino acids. Trimming pared 0 bases from V and 6 bases from J, leaving 20 bases between. CDR3 protein: CASSVEVGWGLVDTQYF. Written as DNA, the CDR3 is TGTGCCAGCAGCGTAGAGGTCGGCTGGGGCCTCGTCGATACGCAGTATTTT.

J is TRBJ2-3 and V is TRBV14; no reliable D call. V lost 0 bases, J lost 4 bases, and 8 bases lay in between. This CDR3 region has 14 residues. Germline V gene data show CDR1 as SGHDN and CDR2 as FVKESK. CDR3 sequence: CASSQDLRADTQYF. CDR3 nucleotide sequence: TGTGCCAGCAGCCAAGATTTACGGGCAGATACGCAGTATTTT.

The rearrangement joins TRBV6-5 to TRBJ1-1; D is ambiguous. CDR3 length: 14 residues. The germline V gene encodes CDR1 MNHEY and CDR2 SVGAGI. V dropped 2 bases and J dropped 0 bases, with 7 bases sitting between them. This CDR3 is CASSYRQMNTEAFF. The CDR3 DNA sequence: TGTGCCAGCAGTTACAGACAAATGAACACTGAAGCTTTCTTT.

The chain has TRBV6-5 and TRBJ1-1, with D unresolved. CDR1 is MNHEY and CDR2 is SVGAGI in the germline V gene. V shed 5 bases and J shed 5 bases, with 18 bases lying between them. CDR3 length: 15 amino acids. The CDR3 sequence is CASSPATPRGTEAFF. The CDR3 DNA follows: TGTGCCAGCAGTCCCGCGACCCCCCGAGGGACTGAAGCTTTCTTT.